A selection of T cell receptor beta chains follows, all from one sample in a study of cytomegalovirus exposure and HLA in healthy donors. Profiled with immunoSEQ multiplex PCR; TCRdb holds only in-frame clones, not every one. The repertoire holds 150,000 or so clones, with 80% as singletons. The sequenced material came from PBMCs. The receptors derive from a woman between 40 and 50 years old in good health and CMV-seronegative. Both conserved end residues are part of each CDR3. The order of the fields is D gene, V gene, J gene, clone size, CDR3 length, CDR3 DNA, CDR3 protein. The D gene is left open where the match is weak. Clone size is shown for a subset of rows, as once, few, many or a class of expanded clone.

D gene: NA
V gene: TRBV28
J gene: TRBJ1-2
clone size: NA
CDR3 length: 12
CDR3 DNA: TGTGCCAGCAGGGTCGGGGGCTATGGCTACACCTTC
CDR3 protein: CASRVGGYGYTF

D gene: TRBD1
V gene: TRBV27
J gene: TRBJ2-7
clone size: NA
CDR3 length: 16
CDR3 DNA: TGTGCCAGCCGGATTCCGGGACAGCATAAAACCTACGAGCAGTACTTC
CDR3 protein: CASRIPGQHKTYEQYF

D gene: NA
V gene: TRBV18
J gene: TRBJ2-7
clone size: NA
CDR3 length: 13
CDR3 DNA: TGTGCCAGCTCACCCGTGGTGAGTGAAGAGCAGTACTTC
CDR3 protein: CASSPVVSEEQYF

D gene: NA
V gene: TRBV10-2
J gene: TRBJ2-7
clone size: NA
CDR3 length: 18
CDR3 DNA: TGCGCCAGCAGTGAAGTGTTCGGTAGAGAGGGGGTGGGTATCGAGCAGTACTTC
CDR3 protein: CASSEVFGREGVGIEQYF

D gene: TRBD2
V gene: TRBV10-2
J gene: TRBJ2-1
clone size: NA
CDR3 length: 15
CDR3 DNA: TGCGCCAGCAGTGAGACTAGCGGGGGGACCCTCGAGCAGTTCTTC
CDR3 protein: CASSETSGGTLEQFF

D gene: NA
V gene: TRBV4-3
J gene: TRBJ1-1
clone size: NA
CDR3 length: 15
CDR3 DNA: TGCGCCAGCAGCCAAGCAGCGCGGGGGAACACTGAAGCTTTCTTT
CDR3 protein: CASSQAARGNTEAFF

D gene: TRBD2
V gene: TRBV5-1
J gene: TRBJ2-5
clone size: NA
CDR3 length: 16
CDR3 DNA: TGCGCCAGCAGCCTAACTAGCGGGGGGTACCAAGAGACCCAGTACTTC
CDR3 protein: CASSLTSGGYQETQYF

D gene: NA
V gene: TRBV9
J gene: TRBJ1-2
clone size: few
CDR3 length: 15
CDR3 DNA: TGTGCCAGCAGCACCCCTGGTCGGGAAACCTATGGCTACACCTTC
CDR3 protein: CASSTPGRETYGYTF

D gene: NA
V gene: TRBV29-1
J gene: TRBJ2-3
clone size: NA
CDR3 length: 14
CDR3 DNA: TGCAGCGTCTTAGTAGTTGCTAGCACAGATACGCAGTATTTT
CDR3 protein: CSVLVVASTDTQYF

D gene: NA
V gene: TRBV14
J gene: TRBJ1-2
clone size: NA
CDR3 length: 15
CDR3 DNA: TGTGCCAGCAGCCAAGTCTTGGGGCCCGGCTATGGCTACACCTTC
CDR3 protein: CASSQVLGPGYGYTF

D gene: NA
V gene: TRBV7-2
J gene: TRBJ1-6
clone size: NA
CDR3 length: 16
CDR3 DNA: TGTGCCAGCAGCTTAGTGGGAGGACCACTTTCTTCACCCCTCCACTTT
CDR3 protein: CASSLVGGPLSSPLHF

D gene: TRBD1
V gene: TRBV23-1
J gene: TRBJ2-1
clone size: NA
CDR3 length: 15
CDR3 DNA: TGCGCCAGCACCCAATCGAGCGACAGGGGCAATGAGCAGTTCTTC
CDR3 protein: CASTQSSDRGNEQFF

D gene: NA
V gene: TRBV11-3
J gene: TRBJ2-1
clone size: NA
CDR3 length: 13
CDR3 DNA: TGTGCCAGCAGCTCGGACATAGCCCGCGAGCAGTTCTTC
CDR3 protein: CASSSDIAREQFF

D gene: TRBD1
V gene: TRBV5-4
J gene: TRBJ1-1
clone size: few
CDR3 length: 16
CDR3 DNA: TGTGCCAGCAGCCCGGGACAGGGGATACTAAACACTGAAGCTTTCTTT
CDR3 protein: CASSPGQGILNTEAFF

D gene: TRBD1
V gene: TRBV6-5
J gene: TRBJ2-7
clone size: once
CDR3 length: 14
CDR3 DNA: TGTGCCAGCAGTTACGGGACAGGAAACTACGAGCAGTACTTC
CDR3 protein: CASSYGTGNYEQYF

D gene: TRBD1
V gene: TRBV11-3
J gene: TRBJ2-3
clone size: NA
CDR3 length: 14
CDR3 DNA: TGTGCCAGCAGCACTCGGACAGGGTTAGATACGCAGTATTTT
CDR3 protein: CASSTRTGLDTQYF

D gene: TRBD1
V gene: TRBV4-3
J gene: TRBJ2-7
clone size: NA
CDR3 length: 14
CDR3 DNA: TGCGCCAGCAGCCAAGCTCCAGGGGGCTACGAGCAGTACTTC
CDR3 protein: CASSQAPGGYEQYF